Presented here are 25 T cell receptor beta chains from one specimen sequenced in a study of CXCR3-negative and CXCR3-positive naive CD8 T cells. 5' RACE that incorporated UMI labels was used to prepare the TRB cDNA libraries. TCRdb reprocessed the 5' RACE reads and reports one entry per CDR3 protein, with no DNA. This sample lists 100,000 to 150,000 distinct CDR3 sequences; its ten largest clones have 0.45% to 0.6%. The material sequenced was naive CXCR3- CD8+ T cells from blood. Subset in this sample: CD45RO-CCR7+CD27+CD95- naive CD8+ T cells lacking CXCR3 (TNR3-). Source of these receptors: a human donor in good health. Some clones in this sample may be carry-over from other donors' samples.

CDR3 residues: CSVDGTGGEQYF. The chain employs TRBV29-1 and TRBJ2-7; the D call of TRBD1 rests on TCRdb alone, since no DNA is present to check it. Germline V gene lookup returns CDR1 SQVTM and CDR2 ANQGSEA. CDR3 size: 12 residues.

The chain combines TRBV30 with TRBJ1-1; TCRdb picks TRBD1, but there is no DNA to check that call. This CDR3 spans 14 amino acids. The germline CDR1 and CDR2 sequences are GTSNPN and SVGIG (reference sequence). The CDR3 protein is CAWSVLRETTEAFF.

This chain connects TRBV20-1 to TRBJ1-2. Germline assignment: CDR1 DFQATT and CDR2 SNEGSKA (reference sequence). This CDR3 spans 11 amino acids. The CDR3 loop is CSFRDSYGYTF.

The chain employs TRBV28 and TRBJ2-7; checking the TCRdb D call of TRBD1 is not possible without DNA. The CDR3 runs to 13 residues. CDR1 and CDR2 (germline): MDHEN, SYDVKM. The CDR3: CASRGQGVHEQYF. The entire variable domain, with the rest obtained from reference TRBV28 and TRBJ2-7, is as follows: DVKVTQSSRYLVKRTGEKVFLECVQDMDHENMFWYRQDPGLGLRLIYFSYDVKMKEKGDIPEGYSVSREKKERFSLILESASTNQTSMYLCASRGQGVHEQYFGPGTRLTVT.

The chain combines TRBV5-6 with TRBJ1-2. The CDR3 runs to 13 residues. CDR1 and CDR2 from the germline V gene are SGHDT and YYEEEE. The CDR3 sequence is CASSLETRSHLTF. The full variable domain, with the rest looked up from reference TRBV5-6 and TRBJ1-2, is DAGVTQSPTHLIKTRGQQVTLRCSPKSGHDTVSWYQQALGQGPQFIFQYYEEEERQRGNFPDRFSGHQFPNYSSELNVNALLLGDSALYLCASSLETRSHLTFGSGTRLTVV.

The V gene is TRBV6-2 or TRBV6-3, the J gene TRBJ2-1. The CDR3 has 15 amino acids. Looked up from germline, CDR1 is MNHEY and CDR2 is SVGEGT. The CDR3 loop is CASSYARGSYNEQFF.

This chain joins TRBV10-2 and TRBJ2-7; as DNA is missing, the TRBD1 call by TCRdb cannot be tested. The CDR3 runs 14 residues. Germline assignment: CDR1 WSHSY and CDR2 SAAADI. The CDR3 loop is CASSERGQDYEQYF.

V usage is TRBV7-9 and J usage is TRBJ2-7; TCRdb's D call of TRBD1 is untestable without DNA. The germline CDR1 and CDR2 sequences are SEHNR and FQNEAQ (reference sequence). The CDR3 consists of 13 residues. This chain's CDR3 is CASSYRVSHEQYF. Looking up the rest from reference TRBV7-9 and TRBJ2-7 gives the full variable domain: DTGVSQNPRHKITKRGQNVTFRCDPISEHNRLYWYRQTLGQGPEFLTYFQNEAQLEKSRLLSDRFSAERPKGSFSTLEIQRTEQGDSAMYLCASSYRVSHEQYFGPGTRLTVT.

This chain connects TRBV4-2 to TRBJ2-3; the D call of TRBD2 rests on TCRdb alone, since no DNA is present to check it. CDR3 length: 17 amino acids. CDR1 is LGHNA and CDR2 is YNFKEQ in the germline V gene. CDR3: CASSPTSGGASTDTQYF.

The chain carries TRBV7-3 and TRBJ2-1; TCRdb's D call, TRBD1, is unchecked because there is no DNA. From germline, CDR1 is SGHTA and CDR2 FQGTGA. The CDR3 runs 14 residues. CDR3 region: CASSLSPGANEQFF.

The chain links TRBV20-1 to TRBJ1-2. The CDR3 is 11 residues long. Germline CDR1 and CDR2: DFQATT and SNEGSKA (reference sequence). The CDR3 loop reads CSASSNYGYTF.

This CDR3 reads CASSQVPGGTGELFF. The J gene is TRBJ2-2, the V gene TRBV14; the TCRdb call, TRBD1, lacks DNA for checking. CDR3 size: 15 residues. Germline V gene sequence: CDR1 SGHDN, CDR2 FVKESK.

The chain is built from TRBV7-2 and TRBJ1-2; the TRBD1 assignment by TCRdb is unverifiable without DNA. The germline CDR1 and CDR2 sequences are SGHTA and FQGNSA. The CDR3 extends over 18 amino acids. CDR3 in amino acids: CASSLGPPITGYDTGYTF.

The chain is built from TRBV7-2 and TRBJ1-5. The CDR3 is made up of 12 amino acids. Germline V gene lookup returns CDR1 SGHTA and CDR2 FQGNSA. This CDR3 is CASSSGIGPQHF.

This rearrangement joins TRBV7-9 to TRBJ1-2; TCRdb's D gene call, TRBD1, goes unchecked for lack of DNA. The CDR3 is made up of 18 amino acids. The germline V gene encodes CDR1 SEHNR and CDR2 FQNEAQ (reference sequence). CDR3 amino acids: CASSPGVSGQEANYGYTF.

V and J are TRBV10-3 and TRBJ2-7; TCRdb indicates TRBD2, and absent DNA this call remains unverified. The V gene's germline CDR1 is ENHRY and CDR2 SYGVKD. The CDR3 extends over 16 amino acids. The CDR3 region is CAISDPTSGYPYEQYF.

This chain uses TRBV7-3 with TRBJ2-7; there is no DNA to check the TCRdb D call of TRBD2. The CDR3 consists of 13 residues. CDR1 is SGHTA, CDR2 FQGTGA, per germline. CDR3 sequence reads: CASRWDSGSEQYF. Based on the CDR3 plus reference TRBV7-3 and TRBJ2-7, the full variable domain is GAGVSQTPSNKVTEKGKYVELRCDPISGHTALYWYRQSLGQGPEFLIYFQGTGAADDSGLPNDRFFAVRPEGSVSTLKIQRTERGDSAVYLCASRWDSGSEQYFGPGTRLTVT.

This chain links TRBV28 with TRBJ2-1. This CDR3 spans 12 amino acids. The germline V gene has CDR1 MDHEN and CDR2 SYDVKM. The CDR3 sequence is CASSFRYNEQFF.

The chain combines TRBV10-3 with TRBJ2-1. This CDR3 region has 13 residues. Germline V lookup: CDR1 ENHRY, CDR2 SYGVKD. The CDR3 here is CAISELRYNEQFF.

The rearrangement uses TRBV12-3 or TRBV12-4 and TRBJ1-1. CDR3 length: 13 residues. CDR3 sequence: CASSLARITEAFF.

This chain connects TRBV4-3 to TRBJ2-6. The CDR3 consists of 16 residues. Germline values: CDR1 LGHNA, CDR2 YSLEER. The CDR3 region is CASSQDFGSGANVLTF.

J is TRBJ2-7 and V is TRBV29-1. The CDR3 totals 13 residues. Germline loops: CDR1 SQVTM, CDR2 ANQGSEA. The chain's CDR3 is CSVNAQPTYEQYF.

J is TRBJ2-1 and V is TRBV3-1. Germline values: CDR1 LGHDT, CDR2 YNNKEL (reference sequence). The CDR3 is 11 residues long. The CDR3 spells CASTGLNEQFF.

CDR3 amino acids: CAAMPVNSYEQYF. The chain recombines TRBV28 with TRBJ2-7. The CDR3 extends over 13 amino acids. Germline CDR1 MDHEN, CDR2 SYDVKM.

The rearrangement links TRBV5-1 to TRBJ2-7. The CDR3 covers 13 residues. From germline, CDR1 is SGHRS and CDR2 YFSETQ. CDR3 protein: CASSSDDIYEQYF.